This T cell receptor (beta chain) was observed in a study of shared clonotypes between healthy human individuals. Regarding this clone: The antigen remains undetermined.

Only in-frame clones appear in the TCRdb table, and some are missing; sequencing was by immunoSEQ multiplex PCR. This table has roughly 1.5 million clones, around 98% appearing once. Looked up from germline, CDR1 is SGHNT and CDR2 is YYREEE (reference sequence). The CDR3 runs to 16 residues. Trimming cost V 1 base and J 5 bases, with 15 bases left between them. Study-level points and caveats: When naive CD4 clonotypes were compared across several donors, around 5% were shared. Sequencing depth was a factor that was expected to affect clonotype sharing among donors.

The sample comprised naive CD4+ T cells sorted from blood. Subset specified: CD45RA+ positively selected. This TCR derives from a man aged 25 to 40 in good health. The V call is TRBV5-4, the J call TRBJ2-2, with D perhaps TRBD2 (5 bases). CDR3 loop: CASSLPYRTGTGELFF. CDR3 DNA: TGTGCCAGCAGCTTGCCATATAGGACGGGAACCGGGGAGCTGTTTTTT.